This T cell receptor (beta chain) was identified during a study of blood T cells in healthy people across ages. The sample holds a few counts of this clonotype. Its antigen remains unknown. The CDR3 spans 12 residues. Germline CDR1 reads MNHEY; CDR2 reads SMNVEV (reference sequence). Between the trimmed V and J ends, which lost 1 base and 9 bases, there was a span of 7 bases. A second about 7 to 11 cycle PCR used barcoded and J-beta primers. TCRdb independently ran MiXCR on the 5' RACE reads; one entry per CDR3 protein. The sample shows 380,000 or so distinct CDR3 sequences, about 55% of them seen only once. Overall study findings and caveats: Long-lived donors had more naive CD4+ cells and higher diversity than aged donors.

The TCR comes from a man aged 55 to 70 in good health. Sequenced input: blood. V and J are TRBV27 and TRBJ2-1; D unresolved. CDR3 nucleotide sequence: TGTGCCAGCAGTTTATTAATGGGTGAGCAGTTCTTC. This encodes CASSLLMGEQFF.